The 30 T cell receptor beta chains reported below all come from one sample, sequenced in a study of T cells after yellow fever vaccination. TCRdb used MiXCR to reprocess the 5' RACE reads, holding one entry per CDR3 protein. The data contain roughly 260,000 distinct CDR3 sequences, 10% to 15% of them singletons. The starting material was CD4+ T cells sorted from PBMCs, obtained 45 days after the yellow fever booster vaccination. These receptors all come from a man aged 25 to 40 who received the YFV17D yellow fever vaccine.

A few counts support this clonotype. The V call is TRBV12-3 or TRBV12-4, the J call TRBJ2-4; 9 bases line up with TRBD2. J lost 0 bases, V lost 6 bases, and 18 bases had no gene match. This CDR3 is built from 20 residues. The CDR3 DNA sequence: TGTGCCAGCAGCCCACCCCTGACTAGCGGAGAACTTCTAGCCAAAAACATTCAGTACTTC. The encoded protein is CASSPPLTSGELLAKNIQYF.

There are many counts of this clonotype. V usage is TRBV20-1 and J usage is TRBJ2-2, with a weak D call TRBD2 (5 bases). Germline-derived CDR1 and CDR2 are DFQATT and SNEGSKA (reference sequence). Deletions cut 2 bases from V and 2 bases from J, with 6 bases between. CDR3 length: 13 amino acids. CDR3: CSARTGNTGELFF. Here the CDR3 DNA reads TGCAGTGCTAGAACGGGAAACACCGGGGAGCTGTTTTTT.

The sample holds a few counts of this clonotype. The chain employs TRBV20-1 and TRBJ2-5, with 7 bases lining up with TRBD2. V dropped 6 bases and J dropped 5; count of bases not matched to a gene: 12. Germline V lookup: CDR1 DFQATT, CDR2 SNEGSKA (reference sequence). The CDR3 is 14 residues long. The CDR3 protein is CSATQGWEGETQYF. CDR3 coding DNA: TGCAGTGCAACCCAGGGCTGGGAGGGGGAGACCCAGTACTTC.

This clonotype was counted between two and nine times. This chain uses TRBV12-3 or TRBV12-4 with TRBJ1-4, with D uncertain. The CDR3 extends over 16 amino acids. Trimming cost V 5 bases and J 0 bases, with 13 bases left between them. Written as DNA, the CDR3 is TGTGCCAGCAGTCCCCGGACGGGGACAACTAATGAAAAACTGTTTTTT. It specifies CASSPRTGTTNEKLFF.

The rearrangement uses TRBV6-2 or TRBV6-3 and TRBJ2-7; D remains unclear. V shed 4 bases and J shed 2 bases, with 9 bases lying between them. This CDR3 is built from 13 residues. The germline V gene encodes CDR1 MNHEY and CDR2 SVGEGT. This CDR3 is CASSLNAAYEQYF. CDR3 coding DNA: TGTGCCAGCAGTTTAAACGCCGCCTACGAGCAGTACTTC.

This clonotype was seen repeatedly, ten times or more. In nucleotides, the CDR3 is TGCAGCGTTGCCGCTTTCGGCGGCGGGGAGCTGTTTTTT. Translated: CSVAAFGGGELFF. The chain couples TRBV29-1 to TRBJ2-2; D remains unclear. The CDR3 contains 13 residues. CDR1 SQVTM and CDR2 ANQGSEA come from the germline V gene. Trimming left V 4 bases short and J 7 bases short, with 13 bases between.

V is TRBV5-1 and J is TRBJ2-1; D possibly uses TRBD1 or TRBD2 (6 bases each). V lost 4 bases and J 6 bases, leaving 11 bases between the germline ends. The CDR3 loop spans 13 amino acids. Germline V gene data show CDR1 as SGHRS and CDR2 as YFSETQ. The CDR3 bases are TGCGCCAGCAGCGGAGGGGGGCCCAATGAGCAGTTCTTC. It is translated as CASSGGGPNEQFF.

The rearrangement uses TRBV5-1 and TRBJ2-2; unclear D gene. This CDR3 spans 13 amino acids. Per the germline V gene, CDR1 is SGHRS and CDR2 is YFSETQ. Trimming shortened V by 4 bases and J by 3 bases, and 7 bases separated the two germline ends. The CDR3 here is CASSASDTGELFF. The CDR3 DNA reads as TGCGCCAGCAGCGCCTCGGACACCGGGGAGCTGTTTTTT.

This clonotype came up a few times. The gene calls are TRBV20-1 and TRBJ2-7, with D perhaps TRBD2 (6 bases). V was shortened by 4 bases and J by 3 bases, with 13 bases between the two germline ends. The CDR3 extends over 13 amino acids. The germline V gene has CDR1 DFQATT and CDR2 SNEGSKA (reference sequence). The CDR3 here is CSAISRDLYEQYF. The CDR3 region has the DNA TGCAGTGCTATTTCGCGGGACCTCTACGAGCAGTACTTC.

The chain carries TRBV7-2 and TRBJ2-7; no firm D call. The CDR3 is 13 amino acids. Per germline, CDR1 SGHTA and CDR2 FQGNSA. The ends were cut back, 5 bases at V and 3 bases at J, with 11 bases in the middle. CDR3 sequence reads: CASSPSPDYEQYF. The CDR3 DNA reads as TGTGCCAGCAGCCCGAGCCCGGACTACGAGCAGTACTTC. The full variable domain, completed using reference TRBV7-2 and TRBJ2-7, is GAGVSQSPSNKVTEKGKDVELRCDPISGHTALYWYRQSLGQGLEFLIYFQGNSAPDKSGLPSDRFSAERTGGSVSTLTIQRTQQEDSAVYLCASSPSPDYEQYFGPGTRLTVT.

CDR3 in DNA: TGCAGCGCCAACCGGGTGGCCGGGGAGCTGTTTTTT. Amino acid sequence: CSANRVAGELFF. The genes are TRBV29-1 and TRBJ2-2; D gene unclear. Germline V gene data show CDR1 as SQVTM and CDR2 as ANQGSEA. V was cut by 7 bases and J by 6 bases, with 12 bases left in between. This CDR3 has 12 residues.

This clonotype has a handful of counts. CDR3 in amino acids: CSVVGVTQYF. The CDR3 region has the DNA TGCAGCGTTGTGGGGGTCACGCAGTATTTT. The rearrangement uses TRBV29-1 and TRBJ2-3; D possibly uses TRBD1 or TRBD2 (5 bases each). V lost 4 bases, J lost 9 bases, and 8 bases lay in between. The CDR3 length is 10 residues. Germline CDR1 SQVTM, CDR2 ANQGSEA.

This clonotype was seen a handful of times. The chain links TRBV7-2 to TRBJ2-7, with TRBD2 matching over 8 bases. CDR1 is SGHTA and CDR2 is FQGNSA in the germline V gene. CDR3 length equals 16 residues. V was clipped by 5 bases and J by 0 bases; unmatched bases: 9. CDR3 bases: TGTGCCAGCAGCCCCCGTAGCGGGGCAAGCTCCTACGAGCAGTACTTC. Translated: CASSPRSGASSYEQYF.

The chain joins TRBV9 to TRBJ2-5, with D possibly being TRBD2 (5 bases). The V end was cut by 0 bases, the J end by 5 bases, with 11 bases between. CDR3 length: 14 residues. Looked up from germline, CDR1 is SGDLS and CDR2 is YYNGEE. The CDR3 DNA sequence: TGTGCCAGCAGCGTAGACCAATGGGAGGAGACCCAGTACTTC. Residues: CASSVDQWEETQYF.

Ten or more counts support this clonotype. The chain is built from TRBV20-1 and TRBJ2-1, with a weak D call TRBD2 (6 bases). CDR1 and CDR2 from the germline V gene are DFQATT and SNEGSKA (reference sequence). V was trimmed by 3 bases and J by 4 bases, leaving 22 bases between them. CDR3 length: 17 residues. The CDR3, as DNA: TGCAGTGCTAGGGGGAGGCGGACGGGACCCCTTTACAATGAGCAGTTCTTC. Amino acid sequence: CSARGRRTGPLYNEQFF.

This rearrangement joins TRBV12-3 or TRBV12-4 to TRBJ2-2; TRBD2 might be the D (6 bases). V lost 1 base to trimming and J lost 6 bases, with 12 bases between them. The CDR3 loop spans 15 amino acids. The CDR3 sequence is CASSLGGMMAGELFF. As DNA, the CDR3 is TGTGCCAGCAGTTTAGGCGGGATGATGGCCGGGGAGCTGTTTTTT.

Only a few counts were recorded for this clonotype. V gene TRBV4-3 combines with J gene TRBJ2-3; the D is unclear. V was pared by 4 bases and J by 6 bases, with 11 bases between. Germline CDR1 is LGHNA and CDR2 is YSLEER. This CDR3 is 13 amino acids long. This chain's CDR3 is CASSLTWVDTQYF. In DNA, the CDR3 is TGCGCCAGCAGCCTGACCTGGGTGGATACGCAGTATTTT.

V usage is TRBV11-1 and J usage is TRBJ2-1, with 7 bases lining up with TRBD2. With V trimmed by 4 bases and J by 4 bases, 16 bases remained unmatched. From germline, CDR1 is SGHAT and CDR2 FQDESV (reference sequence). The CDR3 has 18 residues. For the CDR3, the DNA is TGTGCCAGCAGCTCCAAGCGGGAACCCGCCCGGGGGTACAATGAGCAGTTCTTC. This translates into CASSSKREPARGYNEQFF.

This clonotype showed up just a few times. J is TRBJ1-2 and V is TRBV3-1; 9 nucleotides line up with TRBD1. The germline V gene encodes CDR1 LGHDT and CDR2 YNNKEL (reference sequence). This CDR3 region has 14 residues. J lost 8 bases, V lost 1 base, and 5 bases had no gene match. The CDR3: CASSQGDREQGYTF. As DNA, the CDR3 is TGTGCCAGCAGCCAAGGGGACAGGGAACAAGGCTACACCTTC.

J is TRBJ1-5 and V is TRBV7-2, with 8 bases matching TRBD1. CDR3 size: 15 residues. Germline V CDR1 and CDR2: SGHTA, FQGNSA. The junction had 8 bases not matched to a gene; V was cut back by 5 bases and J by 5 bases. This chain's CDR3 is CASSPRQGAYQPQHF. DNA of the CDR3: TGTGCCAGCAGCCCCCGGCAGGGGGCTTATCAGCCCCAGCATTTT.

The V and J genes are TRBV12-3 or TRBV12-4 and TRBJ2-1, with 10 nucleotides matching TRBD2. The CDR3 is made up of 15 amino acids. Losses at the gene ends were 5 bases for V and 7 bases for J; bases not matched to a gene: 8. CDR3 in amino acids: CASSRLAGDANEQFF. In DNA, the CDR3 is TGTGCCAGCAGTCGTCTAGCGGGAGACGCGAATGAGCAGTTCTTC.

This clonotype was observed at least ten times. The chain uses TRBV7-2 and TRBJ2-3; tentative D call: TRBD2 (5 bases). The germline V gene encodes CDR1 SGHTA and CDR2 FQGNSA. The germline V and J ends were trimmed by 5 bases and 5 bases, with 11 bases remaining between them. This CDR3 contains 13 residues. CDR3 loop: CASSPLGVDTQYF. In DNA, the CDR3 is TGTGCCAGCAGCCCCCTCGGGGTAGATACGCAGTATTTT.

J is TRBJ2-7 and V is TRBV5-5, with unresolved D. Germline values: CDR1 SGHKS, CDR2 YYEKEE (reference sequence). The CDR3 runs 14 residues. The CDR3 DNA sequence: TGTGCAACCCGCAAACAGCAAGTATCGGAAGAGCAGTACTTC. It translates to CATRKQQVSEEQYF.

This chain joins TRBV11-2 and TRBJ2-2, with 8 bases identical to TRBD2. Trimming took 2 bases from V and 4 from J; bases not matched to a gene: 18. Germline V gene sequence: CDR1 SGHAT, CDR2 FQNNGV. The CDR3 is 20 residues long. The CDR3 reads CASSLIWGSGTSKGTGELFF. DNA of the CDR3: TGTGCCAGCAGCTTAATTTGGGGCTCCGGGACTAGTAAGGGCACCGGGGAGCTGTTTTTT. Complete variable domain (other parts from reference TRBV11-2 and TRBJ2-2): EAGVAQSPRYKIIEKRQSVAFWCNPISGHATLYWYQQILGQGPKLLIQFQNNGVVDDSQLPKDRFSAERLKGVDSTLKIQPAKLEDSAVYLCASSLIWGSGTSKGTGELFFGEGSRLTVL.

This sequence joins TRBV15 and TRBJ2-7; TRBD2 matches 9 bases. This CDR3 has 16 amino acids. The germline V gene encodes CDR1 LNHNV and CDR2 YYDKDF (reference sequence). With 1 base clipped from V and 6 bases from J, the junction kept 10 bases outside the gene matches. The CDR3 loop is CATSRGVAGASSEQYF. The CDR3 DNA reads as TGTGCCACCAGCAGAGGAGTAGCGGGAGCCAGCTCCGAGCAGTACTTC.

The CDR3 protein is CASSSTGAPWDEQFF. The CDR3 DNA is TGTGCCAGCAGTTCAACGGGAGCGCCCTGGGATGAGCAGTTCTTC. V is TRBV6-2 or TRBV6-3 and J is TRBJ2-1; possible D gene TRBD2, 6 bases. Trimming shortened V by 4 bases and J by 8 bases, and 18 bases separated the two germline ends. CDR1 is MNHEY, CDR2 SVGEGT, per germline. The CDR3 is made up of 15 amino acids.

This clonotype was seen a few times. The rearrangement joins TRBV7-2 to TRBJ2-2; D is ambiguous. The CDR3 covers 13 residues. Per germline, CDR1 SGHTA and CDR2 FQGNSA. Trimming stripped 1 base from V and 7 bases from J, with 7 bases between. The CDR3 loop is CASSLGTNGELFF. CDR3 nucleotides: TGTGCCAGCAGCTTAGGGACGAACGGGGAGCTGTTTTTT.

This clonotype was observed at least ten times. This sequence joins TRBV20-1 and TRBJ2-7; D might be TRBD2 (5 bases). The CDR3 consists of 13 residues. Deletions cut 6 bases from V and 9 bases from J, with 21 bases between. Germline V gives CDR1 DFQATT, CDR2 SNEGSKA (reference sequence). CDR3 in amino acids: CSAPPDLVHGQYF. For the CDR3, the DNA is TGCAGTGCCCCACCGGACTTAGTTCATGGGCAGTACTTC.

This rearrangement joins TRBV7-3 to TRBJ2-4; TRBD2 matches 7 bases. J lost 6 bases, V lost 2 bases, and 1 base had no gene match. This CDR3 spans 13 amino acids. CDR1 is SGHTA, CDR2 FQGTGA, per germline. The CDR3 DNA follows: TGTGCCAGCAGCTTAGGGGAGGGAAACATTCAGTACTTC. This encodes CASSLGEGNIQYF.

This chain connects TRBV5-1 to TRBJ2-1; D is ambiguous. Per germline, CDR1 SGHRS and CDR2 YFSETQ. V dropped 0 bases and J dropped 12 bases, with 13 bases sitting between them. The CDR3 spans 13 residues. The CDR3 DNA sequence: TGCGCCAGCAGCTTGGGGCCTGAAGGGTGGCAGTTCTTC. Encoded protein: CASSLGPEGWQFF.